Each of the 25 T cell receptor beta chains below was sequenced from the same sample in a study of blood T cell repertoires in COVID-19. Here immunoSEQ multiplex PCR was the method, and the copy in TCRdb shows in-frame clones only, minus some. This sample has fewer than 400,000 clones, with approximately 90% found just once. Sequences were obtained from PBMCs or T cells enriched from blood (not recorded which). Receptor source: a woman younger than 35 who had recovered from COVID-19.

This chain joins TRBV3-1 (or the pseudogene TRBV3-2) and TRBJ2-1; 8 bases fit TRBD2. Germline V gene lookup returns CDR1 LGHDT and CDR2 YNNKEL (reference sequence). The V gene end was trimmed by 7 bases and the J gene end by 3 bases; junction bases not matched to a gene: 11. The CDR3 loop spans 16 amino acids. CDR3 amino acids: CASTRTSQGVYNEQFF. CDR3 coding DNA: TGTGCCAGCACCCGGACTAGCCAGGGAGTCTACAATGAGCAGTTCTTC.

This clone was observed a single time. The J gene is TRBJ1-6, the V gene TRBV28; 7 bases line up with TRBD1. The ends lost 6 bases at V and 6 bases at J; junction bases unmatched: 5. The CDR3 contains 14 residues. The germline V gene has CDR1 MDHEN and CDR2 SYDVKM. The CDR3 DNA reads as TGTGCCAGCAGACTGGGACAGCTTAATTCACCCCTCCACTTT. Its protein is CASRLGQLNSPLHF.

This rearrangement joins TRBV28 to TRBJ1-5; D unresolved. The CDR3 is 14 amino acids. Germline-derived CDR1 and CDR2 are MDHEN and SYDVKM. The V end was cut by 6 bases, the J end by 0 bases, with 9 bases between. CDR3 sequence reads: CASRDTYSNQPQHF. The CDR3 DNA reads TGTGCCAGCAGAGACACCTATAGCAATCAGCCCCAGCATTTT.

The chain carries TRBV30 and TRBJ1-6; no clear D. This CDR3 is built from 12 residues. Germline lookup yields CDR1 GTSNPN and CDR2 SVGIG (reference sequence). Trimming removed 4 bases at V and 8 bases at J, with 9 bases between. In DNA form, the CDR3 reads TGTGCCTGGAAGAATCGGGATTCACCCCTCCACTTT. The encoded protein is CAWKNRDSPLHF. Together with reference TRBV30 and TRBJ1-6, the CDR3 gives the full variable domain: SQTIHQWPATLVQPVGSPLSLECTVEGTSNPNLYWYRQAAGRGLQLLFYSVGIGQISSEVPQNLSASRPQDRQFILSSKKLLLSDSGFYLCAWKNRDSPLHFGNGTRLTVT.

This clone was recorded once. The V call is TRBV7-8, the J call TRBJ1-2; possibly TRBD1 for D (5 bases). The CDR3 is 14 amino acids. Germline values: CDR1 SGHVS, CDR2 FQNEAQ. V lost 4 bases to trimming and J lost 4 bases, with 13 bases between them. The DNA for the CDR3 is TGTGCCAGCAGCTGGGGGGGGTTGGGCTATGGCTACACCTTC. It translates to CASSWGGLGYGYTF.

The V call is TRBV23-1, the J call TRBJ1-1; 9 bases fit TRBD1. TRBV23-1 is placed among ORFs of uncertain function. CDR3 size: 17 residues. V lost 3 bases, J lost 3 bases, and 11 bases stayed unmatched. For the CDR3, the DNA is TGCGCCAGCAGTCAGGATCCGAACAGGGGGCGAGACACTGAAGCTTTCTTT. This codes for CASSQDPNRGRDTEAFF.

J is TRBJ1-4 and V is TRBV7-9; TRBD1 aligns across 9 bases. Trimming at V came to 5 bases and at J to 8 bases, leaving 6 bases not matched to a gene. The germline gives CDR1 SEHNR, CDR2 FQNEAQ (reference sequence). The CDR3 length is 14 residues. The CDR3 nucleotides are TGTGCCAGCAGCCCCGGGACAGGGAGAGAAAAACTGTTTTTT. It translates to CASSPGTGREKLFF.

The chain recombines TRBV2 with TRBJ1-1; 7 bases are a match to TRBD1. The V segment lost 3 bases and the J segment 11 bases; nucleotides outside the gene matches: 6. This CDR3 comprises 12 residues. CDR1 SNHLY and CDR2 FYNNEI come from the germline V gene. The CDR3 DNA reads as TGTGCCAGCAGTGAGCAGGGGGTAGCGGCTTTCTTT. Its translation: CASSEQGVAAFF.

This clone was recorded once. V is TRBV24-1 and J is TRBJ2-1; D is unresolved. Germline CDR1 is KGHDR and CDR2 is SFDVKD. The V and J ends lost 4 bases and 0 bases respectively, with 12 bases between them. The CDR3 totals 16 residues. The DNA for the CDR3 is TGTGCCACCAGTGACCCACAGATTAGCTCCTACAATGAGCAGTTCTTC. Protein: CATSDPQISSYNEQFF.

This CDR3 reads CASSLSNRGKNSPLHF. CDR3 nucleotides: TGTGCCAGCAGCTTATCGAACAGGGGGAAGAATTCACCCCTCCACTTT. The chain carries TRBV7-8 and TRBJ1-6; 8 positions agree with TRBD1. J lost 7 bases, V lost 2 bases, and 7 bases had no gene match. Germline CDR1 is SGHVS and CDR2 is FQNEAQ. This CDR3 contains 16 residues. The full variable domain, in which reference TRBV7-8 and TRBJ1-6 provide the parts outside the CDR3, is GAGVSQSPRYKVAKRGQDVALRCDPISGHVSLFWYQQALGQGPEFLTYFQNEAQLDKSGLPSDRFFAERPEGSVSTLKIQRTQQEDSAVYLCASSLSNRGKNSPLHFGNGTRLTVT.

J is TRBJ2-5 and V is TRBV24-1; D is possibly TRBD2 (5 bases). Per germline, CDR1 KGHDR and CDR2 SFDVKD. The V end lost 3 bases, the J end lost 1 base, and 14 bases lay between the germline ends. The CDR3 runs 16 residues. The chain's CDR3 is CATSDPAPAAQETQYF. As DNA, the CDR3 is TGTGCCACCAGTGATCCGGCCCCAGCGGCCCAAGAGACCCAGTACTTC.

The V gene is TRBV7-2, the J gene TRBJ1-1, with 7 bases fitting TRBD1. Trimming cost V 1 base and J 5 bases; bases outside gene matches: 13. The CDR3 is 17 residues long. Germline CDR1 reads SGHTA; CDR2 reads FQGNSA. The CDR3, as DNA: TGTGCCAGCAGCTTAGAGGGACCGAGACAGGGATTTACTGAAGCTTTCTTT. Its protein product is CASSLEGPRQGFTEAFF.

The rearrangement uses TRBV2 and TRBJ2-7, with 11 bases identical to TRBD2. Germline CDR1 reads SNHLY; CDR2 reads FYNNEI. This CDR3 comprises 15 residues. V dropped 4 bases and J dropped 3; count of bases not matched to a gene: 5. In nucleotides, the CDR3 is TGTGCCAGCAGTGGACTAGCGGGACAGGGCTACGAGCAGTACTTC. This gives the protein CASSGLAGQGYEQYF.

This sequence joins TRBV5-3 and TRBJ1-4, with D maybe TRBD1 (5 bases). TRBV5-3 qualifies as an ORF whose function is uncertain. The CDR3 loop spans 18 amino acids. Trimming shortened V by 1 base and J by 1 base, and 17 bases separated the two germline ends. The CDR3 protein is CARSLTRVGPRTNEKLFF. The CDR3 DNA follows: TGTGCCAGAAGCTTGACTCGCGTGGGGCCTAGAACTAATGAAAAACTGTTTTTT.

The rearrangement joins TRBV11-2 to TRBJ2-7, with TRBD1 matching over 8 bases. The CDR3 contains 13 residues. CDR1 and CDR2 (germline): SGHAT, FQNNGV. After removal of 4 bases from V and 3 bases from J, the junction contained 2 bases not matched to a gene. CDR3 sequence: CASSSGQVYEQYF. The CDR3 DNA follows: TGTGCCAGCAGCTCGGGACAGGTCTACGAGCAGTACTTC.

The chain's CDR3 is CASSQESPIHRGRAEKLFF. The CDR3 DNA is TGTGCCAGCAGCCAAGAGAGCCCAATCCACAGGGGGCGGGCTGAAAAACTGTTTTTT. The chain joins TRBV4-2 to TRBJ1-4, with TRBD1 identical over 9 bases. J was trimmed by 7 bases and V by 0 bases; bases with no gene match: 15. Germline V gene lookup returns CDR1 LGHNA and CDR2 YNFKEQ. The CDR3 runs 19 residues.

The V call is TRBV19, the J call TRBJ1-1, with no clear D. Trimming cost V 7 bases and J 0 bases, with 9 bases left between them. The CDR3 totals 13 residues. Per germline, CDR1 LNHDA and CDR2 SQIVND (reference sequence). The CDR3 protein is CASIEGLNTEAFF. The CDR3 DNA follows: TGTGCCAGTATCGAGGGCTTGAACACTGAAGCTTTCTTT.

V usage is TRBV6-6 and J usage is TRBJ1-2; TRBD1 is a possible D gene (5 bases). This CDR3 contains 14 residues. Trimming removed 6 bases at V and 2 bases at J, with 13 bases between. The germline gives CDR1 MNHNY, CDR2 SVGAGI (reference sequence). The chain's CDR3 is CASSFPTVNYGYTF. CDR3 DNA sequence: TGTGCCAGCAGCTTCCCGACAGTAAACTATGGCTACACCTTC.

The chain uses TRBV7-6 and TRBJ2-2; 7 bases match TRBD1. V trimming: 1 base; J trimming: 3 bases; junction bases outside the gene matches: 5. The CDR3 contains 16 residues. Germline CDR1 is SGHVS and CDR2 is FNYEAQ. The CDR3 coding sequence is TGTGCCAGCAGCTTAGTTTGGGACAGAGACACCGGGGAGCTGTTTTTT. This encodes CASSLVWDRDTGELFF.

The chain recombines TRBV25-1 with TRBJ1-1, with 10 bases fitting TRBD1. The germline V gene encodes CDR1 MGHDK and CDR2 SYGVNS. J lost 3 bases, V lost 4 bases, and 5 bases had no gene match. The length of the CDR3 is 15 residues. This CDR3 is CASSAVGQGHTEAFF. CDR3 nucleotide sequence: TGTGCCAGCAGTGCCGTGGGACAGGGGCACACTGAAGCTTTCTTT.

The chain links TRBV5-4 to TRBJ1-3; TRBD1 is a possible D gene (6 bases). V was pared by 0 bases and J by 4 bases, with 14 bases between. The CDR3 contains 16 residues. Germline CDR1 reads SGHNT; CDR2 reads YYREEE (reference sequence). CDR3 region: CASSLVGRGFGNTIYF. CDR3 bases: TGTGCCAGCAGCTTGGTGGGCAGGGGATTCGGAAACACCATATATTTT. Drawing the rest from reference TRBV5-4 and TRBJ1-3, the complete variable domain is ETGVTQSPTHLIKTRGQQVTLRCSSQSGHNTVSWYQQALGQGPQFIFQYYREEENGRGNFPPRFSGLQFPNYSSELNVNALELDDSALYLCASSLVGRGFGNTIYFGEGSWLTVV.

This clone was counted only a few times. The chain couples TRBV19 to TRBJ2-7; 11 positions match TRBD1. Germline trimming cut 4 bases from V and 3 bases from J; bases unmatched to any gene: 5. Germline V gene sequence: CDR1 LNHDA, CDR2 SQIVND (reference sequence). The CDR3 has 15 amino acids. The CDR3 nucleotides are TGTGCCAGTAGTACCACCGGGACAGGGGGCTACGAGCAGTACTTC. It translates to CASSTTGTGGYEQYF.

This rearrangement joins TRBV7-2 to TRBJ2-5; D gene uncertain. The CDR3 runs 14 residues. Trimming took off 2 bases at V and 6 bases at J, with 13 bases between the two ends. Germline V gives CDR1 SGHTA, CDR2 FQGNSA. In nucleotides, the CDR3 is TGTGCCAGCAGCTTAAAAGGAGACGGCAAGACCCAGTACTTC. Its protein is CASSLKGDGKTQYF.

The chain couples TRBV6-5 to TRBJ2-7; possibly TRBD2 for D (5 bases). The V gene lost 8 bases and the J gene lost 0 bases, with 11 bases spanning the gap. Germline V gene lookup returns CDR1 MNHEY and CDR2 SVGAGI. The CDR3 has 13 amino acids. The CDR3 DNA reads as TGTGCCAGCCGCCGGGGTAGCTCCTACGAGCAGTACTTC. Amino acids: CASRRGSSYEQYF.

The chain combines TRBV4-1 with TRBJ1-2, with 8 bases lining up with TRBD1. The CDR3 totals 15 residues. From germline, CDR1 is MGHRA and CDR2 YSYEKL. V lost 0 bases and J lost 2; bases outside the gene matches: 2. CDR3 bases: TGCGCCAGCAGCCAAGAGAACAGGGGGAACTATGGCTACACCTTC. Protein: CASSQENRGNYGYTF.